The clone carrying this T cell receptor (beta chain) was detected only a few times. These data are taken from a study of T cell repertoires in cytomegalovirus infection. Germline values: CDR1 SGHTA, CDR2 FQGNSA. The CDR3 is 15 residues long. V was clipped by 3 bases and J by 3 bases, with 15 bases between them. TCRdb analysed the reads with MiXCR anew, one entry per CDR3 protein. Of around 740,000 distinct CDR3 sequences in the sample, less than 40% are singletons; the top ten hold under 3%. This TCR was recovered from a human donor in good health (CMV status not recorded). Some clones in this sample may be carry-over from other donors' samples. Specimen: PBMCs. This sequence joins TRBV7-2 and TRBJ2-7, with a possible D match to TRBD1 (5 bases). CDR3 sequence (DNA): TGTGCCAGCAGCTTTGGAAAGTGGGGCATCTACGAGCAGTACTTC. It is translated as CASSFGKWGIYEQYF.